A single T cell receptor (beta chain) is shown here with its context. Its specificity is not known. V lost 5 bases to trimming and J lost 3 bases; unmatched junction nucleotides: 17. CDR1 is SGHVS, CDR2 FNYEAQ, per germline. The CDR3 sequence is 18 residues long. The entry originates in a study of cytotoxic CD8 clonotypes in ibrutinib-treated CLL. Background on the study: Partial responses numbered approximately 24 and complete responses 2; after a median around 72 months, about 15 stayed remitted and approximately twelve progressed.

Profiled with immunoSEQ multiplex PCR; TCRdb holds only in-frame clones, not every one. The sample shows some 200,000 clones, around 72% of them seen only once. Study conclusions and caveats: Researchers report that baseline clonality outpaced age-matched healthy donors and tracked circulating CD8+ T-cell counts.

The material sequenced was PBMCs, taken after 24 months of ibrutinib treatment. This clonotype originated in a human donor with chronic lymphocytic leukemia. This chain connects TRBV7-6 to TRBJ2-7, with TRBD1 identical over 9 bases. The CDR3 loop is CASSQLNPSGTGNYEQYF. The CDR3 DNA reads TGTGCCAGCAGCCAGCTTAATCCCTCCGGGACAGGGAACTACGAGCAGTACTTC.